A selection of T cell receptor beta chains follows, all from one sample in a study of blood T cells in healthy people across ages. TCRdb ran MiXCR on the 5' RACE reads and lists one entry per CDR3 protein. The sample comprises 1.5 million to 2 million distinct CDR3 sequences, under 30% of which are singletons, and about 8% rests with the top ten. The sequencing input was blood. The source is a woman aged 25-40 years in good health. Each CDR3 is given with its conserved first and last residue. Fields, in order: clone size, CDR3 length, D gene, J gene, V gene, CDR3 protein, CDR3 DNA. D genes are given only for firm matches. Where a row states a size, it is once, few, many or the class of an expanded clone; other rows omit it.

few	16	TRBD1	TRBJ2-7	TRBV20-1	CSARAKPGQDPYEQYF	TGCAGTGCGCGGGCAAAACCGGGACAGGACCCCTACGAGCAGTACTTC
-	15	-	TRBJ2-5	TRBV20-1	CSARDHAGFQETQYF	TGCAGTGCTAGAGATCACGCAGGCTTCCAAGAGACCCAGTACTTC
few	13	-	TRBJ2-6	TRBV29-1	CSVEEAGANVLTF	TGCAGCGTTGAAGAGGCTGGGGCCAACGTCCTGACTTTC
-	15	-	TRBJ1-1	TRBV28	CASSPPGRRATEAFF	TGTGCCAGCAGTCCCCCGGGGCGACGGGCCACTGAAGCTTTCTTT
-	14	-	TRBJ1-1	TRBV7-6	CASSASVTNTEAFF	TGTGCCAGCAGCGCCTCAGTTACGAACACTGAAGCTTTCTTT
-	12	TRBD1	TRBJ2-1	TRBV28	CASSLRDSLQFF	TGTGCCAGCAGCCTGAGGGACAGCCTGCAGTTCTTC
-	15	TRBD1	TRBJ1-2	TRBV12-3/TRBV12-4	CASSPTGDSSVGYTF	TGTGCCAGCAGTCCAACCGGGGACAGCTCTGTTGGCTACACCTTC
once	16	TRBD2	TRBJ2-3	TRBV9	CASSLTSGGAGDTQYF	TGTGCCAGCAGCTTGACTAGCGGGGGGGCAGGAGATACGCAGTATTTT
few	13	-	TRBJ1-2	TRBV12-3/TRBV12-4	CASSLDGVYGYTF	TGTGCCAGCAGTTTAGACGGGGTCTATGGCTACACCTTC
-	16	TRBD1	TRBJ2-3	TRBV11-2	CATRKLGKGASDTQYF	TGTGCCACCCGGAAACTGGGAAAGGGGGCATCAGATACGCAGTATTTT
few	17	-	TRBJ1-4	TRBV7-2	CASSLGPPQGANEKLFF	TGTGCCAGCAGCTTAGGCCCCCCCCAGGGAGCTAATGAAAAACTGTTTTTT
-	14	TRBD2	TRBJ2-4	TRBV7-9	CASSGRGETYGQYF	TGTGCCAGCAGCGGGCGGGGGGAAACCTACGGGCAGTACTTC
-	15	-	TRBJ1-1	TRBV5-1	CASSFGGLELSEAFF	TGCGCCAGCAGCTTTGGGGGGTTGGAGCTCTCCGAAGCTTTCTTT
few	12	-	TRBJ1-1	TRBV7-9	CASSHPRGRTFF	TGTGCCAGCAGCCACCCCAGGGGACGGACTTTCTTT
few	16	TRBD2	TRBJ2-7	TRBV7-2	CASSLSSGRLSYEQYF	TGTGCCAGCAGCTTATCAAGCGGGAGACTCTCTTACGAGCAGTACTTC
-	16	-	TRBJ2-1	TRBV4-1	CASSQDEKRVNNEQFF	TGCGCCAGCAGCCAAGATGAGAAGCGGGTGAACAATGAGCAGTTCTTC
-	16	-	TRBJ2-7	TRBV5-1	CASSPAGTSDIYEQYF	TGCGCCAGCAGCCCCGCCGGGACATCGGATATCTACGAGCAGTACTTC
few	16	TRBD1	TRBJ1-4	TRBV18	CASSPLQGATNEKLFF	TGTGCCAGCTCACCGTTACAGGGGGCGACTAATGAAAAACTGTTTTTT
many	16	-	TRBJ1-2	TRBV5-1	CASSLGTQGANYGYTF	TGCGCCAGCAGCTTGGGGACACAAGGAGCTAACTATGGCTACACCTTC
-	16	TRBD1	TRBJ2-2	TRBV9	CASSGRDRGISGELFF	TGTGCCAGCAGCGGCCGGGACAGGGGAATTAGCGGGGAGCTGTTTTTT
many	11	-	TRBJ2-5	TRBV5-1	CASRSSETQYF	TGCGCCAGCAGGTCTAGCGAGACCCAGTACTTC
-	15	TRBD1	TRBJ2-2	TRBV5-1	CASSPGQGKTGELFF	TGCGCCAGCAGCCCCGGACAGGGAAAAACCGGGGAGCTGTTTTTT
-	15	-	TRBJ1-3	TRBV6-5	CAVQVEGTSGNTIYF	TGTGCCGTCCAGGTCGAGGGGACCTCTGGAAACACCATATATTTT
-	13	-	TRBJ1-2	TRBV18	CASSPFGTYGYTF	TGTGCCAGCTCACCCTTCGGAACCTATGGCTACACCTTC
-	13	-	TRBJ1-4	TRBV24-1	CATSDSLGEKLFF	TGTGCCACCAGTGATTCTCTCGGGGAAAAACTGTTTTTT
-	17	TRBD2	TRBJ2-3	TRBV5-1	CASSLGTSGVSTDTQYF	TGCGCCAGCAGCTTGGGGACTAGCGGGGTCAGCACAGATACGCAGTATTTT
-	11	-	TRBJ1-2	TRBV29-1	CSAEGGFGYTF	TGCAGCGCTGAGGGGGGGTTTGGCTACACCTTC
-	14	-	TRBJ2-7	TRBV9	CASSVEGSPYEQYF	TGTGCCAGCAGCGTAGAGGGGAGCCCCTACGAGCAGTACTTC
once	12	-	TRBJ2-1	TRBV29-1	CSGVPNYNEQFF	TGCAGCGGTGTTCCAAATTACAATGAGCAGTTCTTC
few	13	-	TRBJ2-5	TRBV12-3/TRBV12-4	CASSLNSKETQYF	TGTGCCAGCAGTTTGAACAGCAAAGAGACCCAGTACTTC
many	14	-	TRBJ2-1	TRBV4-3	CASSSDRKGYEQFF	TGCGCCAGCAGCTCGGACCGGAAAGGTTATGAGCAGTTCTTC
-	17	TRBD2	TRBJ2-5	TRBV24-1	CATSEPTSGGASGTQYF	TGTGCCACCAGTGAGCCGACTAGCGGGGGGGCAAGTGGGACCCAGTACTTC